This TCR beta chain was sequenced in a study of cytomegalovirus exposure and HLA in healthy donors. Notes on this clone: Antigen specificity is unknown.

The V gene's germline CDR1 is GTSNPN and CDR2 SVGIG (reference sequence). The CDR3 sequence is 19 residues long. V lost 0 bases, J lost 3 bases, and 21 bases lay in between. The study, taken as a whole, reports: Many donors shared some public TCRs, even though most TCR sequences were rare. For most subjects, TCR beta sequences were reported to predict HLA-A and HLA-B alleles with accuracy.

PCR involved 60 Vbeta and 13 Jbeta primers. Authors' processing steps: Unique TCR beta chains numbered 80 million to 95 million in a later analysis, with roughly 10 million shared. Measured with immunoSEQ multiplex PCR; TCRdb has only the in-frame clones, and not every one. V, J and clone size are those of that table, while D and trimming were read from the DNA. The sample shows about 170,000 clones, 76% of them seen only once. The genes are TRBV30 and TRBJ1-6; D might be TRBD1 (6 bases). The sample taken for sequencing was PBMCs. The receptor was isolated from a female donor in good health and CMV-seronegative. CDR3 sequence (DNA): TGTGCCTGGAGTGTACCGGACAGACTGCCGATTCTCTATAATTCACCCCTCCACTTT. This gives the protein CAWSVPDRLPILYNSPLHF.